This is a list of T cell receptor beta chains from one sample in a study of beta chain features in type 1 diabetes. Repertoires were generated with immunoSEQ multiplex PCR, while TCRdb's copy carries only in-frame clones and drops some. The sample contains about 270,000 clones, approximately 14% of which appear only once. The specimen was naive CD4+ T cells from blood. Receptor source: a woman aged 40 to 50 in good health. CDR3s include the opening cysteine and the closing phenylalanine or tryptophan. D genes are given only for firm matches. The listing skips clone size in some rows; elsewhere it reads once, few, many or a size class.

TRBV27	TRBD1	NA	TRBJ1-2	TGTGCCAGCAGTTTCGACAGGGGGGGCTATGGCTACACCTTC	CASSFDRGGYGYTF
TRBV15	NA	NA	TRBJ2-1	TGTGCCACCAGCAGAGACCCCATATGGGGGGGGCTCAACAATGAGCAGTTCTTC	CATSRDPIWGGLNNEQFF
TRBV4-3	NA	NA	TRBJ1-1	TGCGCCAGCACCATCAAGCCCGGCACTGAAGCTTTCTTT	CASTIKPGTEAFF
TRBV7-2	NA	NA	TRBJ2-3	TGTGCCAGCAGCTTCGGGGGTTTCACAGATACGCAGTATTTT	CASSFGGFTDTQYF
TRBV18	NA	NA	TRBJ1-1	TGTGCCAGCTCACCACCGCAAAGACAAGAAGCTTTCTTT	CASSPPQRQEAFF
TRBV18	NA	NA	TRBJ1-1	TGTGCCAGCTCACCAATCCCAGGGGTGAACACTGAAGCTTTCTTT	CASSPIPGVNTEAFF
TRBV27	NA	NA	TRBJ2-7	TGTGCCAGCCATGTAGGGGTCGGTGTCACGCTCTACGAGCAGTACTTC	CASHVGVGVTLYEQYF
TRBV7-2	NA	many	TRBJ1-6	TGTGCCAGCAGCTCCCAGGGGAATTCACCCCTCCACTTT	CASSSQGNSPLHF
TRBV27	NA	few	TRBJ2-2	TGTGCCAGCAGTTCTTACACCGGGGAGCTGTTTTTT	CASSSYTGELFF
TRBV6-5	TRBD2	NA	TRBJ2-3	TGTGCCAGCAGTTATTCGGGGGGGACAAGCACAGATACGCAGTATTTT	CASSYSGGTSTDTQYF
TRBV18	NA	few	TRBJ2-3	TGTGCCAGCTCACCTAACCCCCCCCCAGGGGTCGGGACAGATACGCAGTATTTT	CASSPNPPPGVGTDTQYF
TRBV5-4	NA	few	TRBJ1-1	TGTGCCAGCAGCTTGGTGGGGCTGGGGGGCACTGAAGCTTTCTTT	CASSLVGLGGTEAFF
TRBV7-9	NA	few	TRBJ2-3	TGTGCCAGCAGCTGGACAACTAGCACAGATACGCAGTATTTT	CASSWTTSTDTQYF
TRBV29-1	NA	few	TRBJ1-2	TGCAGCGTTGCCGGGGGGTATGGCTACACCTTC	CSVAGGYGYTF
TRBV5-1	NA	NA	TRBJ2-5	TGCGCCAGCAGCTCCCGGGGAGAGACCCAGTACTTC	CASSSRGETQYF
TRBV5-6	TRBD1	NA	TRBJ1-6	TGTGCCAGCAGCTTGGAACAGGGGAGGTCCTATAATTCACCCCTCCACTTT	CASSLEQGRSYNSPLHF
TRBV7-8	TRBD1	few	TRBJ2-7	TGTGCCAGCAGCACCCGCCGGGACAGGGGAATCTACGAGCAGTACTTC	CASSTRRDRGIYEQYF
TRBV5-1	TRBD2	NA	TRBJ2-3	TGCGCCAGTGACGCGGGGGGGCAGGCAGATACGCAGTATTTT	CASDAGGQADTQYF
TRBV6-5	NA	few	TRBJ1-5	TGTGCCACAAAAGCGTCCCTATATCAGCCCCAGCATTTT	CATKASLYQPQHF
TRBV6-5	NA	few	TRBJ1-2	TGTGCCAGCAGAATTCCGGGACACGGACCGTTTGGCTACACCTTC	CASRIPGHGPFGYTF
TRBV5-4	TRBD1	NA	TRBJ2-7	TGTGCCAGCAGCCAGGACAGGGTTTACGAGCAGTACTTC	CASSQDRVYEQYF
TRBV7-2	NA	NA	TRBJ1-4	TGTGCCAGCAGCATGCGACAGGCTGCAACTAATGAAAAACTGTTTTTT	CASSMRQAATNEKLFF
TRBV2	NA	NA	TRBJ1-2	TGTGCCAGCAGCGGCCTAAGGGGATACTATGGCTACACCTTC	CASSGLRGYYGYTF
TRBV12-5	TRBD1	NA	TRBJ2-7	TGTGCTAGTGCCAAATTGGGACAGGGATTTCCCGAGCAGTACTTC	CASAKLGQGFPEQYF
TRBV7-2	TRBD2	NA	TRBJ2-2	TGTGCCAGCAGTTTTACTAGCGGAGCCGGGGAGCTGTTTTTT	CASSFTSGAGELFF
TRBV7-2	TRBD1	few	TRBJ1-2	TGTGCCAGCAGCCCAGGGGGGTATGGCGGCTACACCTTC	CASSPGGYGGYTF
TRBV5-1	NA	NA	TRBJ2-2	TGCGCCAGCAGCCAGGACACTGAGCTGTTTTTT	CASSQDTELFF
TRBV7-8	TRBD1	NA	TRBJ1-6	TGTGCCAGCAGCTTGGGGACAGGTTCAGTCCTCCACTTT	CASSLGTGSVLHF
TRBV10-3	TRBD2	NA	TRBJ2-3	TGTGCCATCAGTGATGCTAGCGGGGACACAGATACGCAGTATTTT	CAISDASGDTDTQYF
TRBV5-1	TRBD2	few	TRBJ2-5	TGCGCCAGCAGCGCGAGACCGGGACTAGCGGGGGGCCAAGAGACCCAGTACTTC	CASSARPGLAGGQETQYF
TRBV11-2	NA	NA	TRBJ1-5	TGTGCCAGCAACTCTCGGGGGGTGAGCAATCAGCCCCAGCATTTT	CASNSRGVSNQPQHF
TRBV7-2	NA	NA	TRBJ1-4	TGTGCCAGCAGCTTAGTCTTCCAGGGCGAAAAACTGTTTTTT	CASSLVFQGEKLFF
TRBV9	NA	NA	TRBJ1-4	TGTGCCAGCAGCGTAGATGGACGTCGGGGAGGGGAAAAACTGTTTTTT	CASSVDGRRGGEKLFF
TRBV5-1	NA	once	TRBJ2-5	TGCGCCAGCAGCTTTAGGGGACAAGGGACCCAGTACTTC	CASSFRGQGTQYF
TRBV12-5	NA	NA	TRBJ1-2	TGTGCTAGTGGTTTCCGACAGACAGCCGATAACTATGGCTACACCTTC	CASGFRQTADNYGYTF
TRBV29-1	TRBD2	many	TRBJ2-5	TGCAGCGCCGAGGGACTAGAGGCGGAGACCCAGTACTTC	CSAEGLEAETQYF
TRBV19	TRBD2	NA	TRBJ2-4	TGTGCCAGTACCTCCGTGGGGCTAGCGGGGGGGATCCGGAACATTCAGTACTTC	CASTSVGLAGGIRNIQYF
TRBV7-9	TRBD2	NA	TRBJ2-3	TGTGCCAGCAGTATTAGCGCGGGACTATCAGATACGCAGTATTTT	CASSISAGLSDTQYF
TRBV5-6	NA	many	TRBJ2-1	TGTGCCAGCAGCTTGGAGGGGGAGCAGTTCTTC	CASSLEGEQFF
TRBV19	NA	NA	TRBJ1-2	TGTGCCAGTAAGGGAGAGGTGAACTATGGCTACACCTTC	CASKGEVNYGYTF
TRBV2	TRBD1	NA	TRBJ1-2	TGTGCCAGTTGGGAAGGGGACAGGGCGAACTATGGCTACACCTTC	CASWEGDRANYGYTF
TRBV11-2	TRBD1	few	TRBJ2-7	TGTGCCAGCAGCTTAGAAGGACAGGGGTTGTCTCCCTACGAGCAGTACTTC	CASSLEGQGLSPYEQYF
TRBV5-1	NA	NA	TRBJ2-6	TGCGCCAGCAGCCCCCTCGACAGGTTAGAAGCCAACGTCCTGACTTTC	CASSPLDRLEANVLTF